This TCR beta chain stems from a study of monozygotic twins with inflammatory bowel disease. Reprocessing the 5' RACE reads, TCRdb reports a single entry for every CDR3 protein and omits DNA. The sample table sets out approximately 120,000 distinct CDR3 sequences. The TCR originated in a human donor with ulcerative colitis or Crohn's disease, or a healthy co-twin of an affected twin (not recorded which). Sample: blood.

This CDR3 is CASSVGPPGYTF. The chain links TRBV5-1 to TRBJ1-2; TCRdb calls TRBD1, which cannot be checked without DNA. This CDR3 is 12 amino acids long. Germline-derived CDR1 and CDR2 are SGHRS and YFSETQ.